This T cell receptor beta chain comes out of a study of T and B cells in COVID-19 patients. Study-wide context: At median age around 31 years, recovered patients were younger than active-infection patients at approximately 68. Of roughly 22 active-infection patients, more than nine were critically ill with mechanical ventilation or extracorporeal membrane oxygenation. Findings and caveats of the study: CD4+, regulatory T cell, CD8+ and sorted SARS-CoV-2-responsive or tetramer+ T cells were not yet sequenced.

In regard to this clonotype: Its target is not known.

V gave up 0 bases and J gave up 5 bases, with 8 bases separating them. Germline V lookup: CDR1 KGHSH, CDR2 LQKENI. This CDR3 comprises 13 residues. Multiplex PCR with BIOMED2 TRB-A/B primer pools amplified TRB rearrangements. TCRdb re-called the multiplex PCR reads with MiXCR, one entry per CDR3 protein. Here the sample spans around 30,000 distinct CDR3 sequences, 32% being singletons. Blood genomic DNA input for TRB amplification was roughly 250-500 ng. Source material: blood. The receptor was derived from a human donor who had recovered from COVID-19. The rearrangement joins TRBV18 to TRBJ2-7; D possibly corresponds to TRBD2 (5 bases). In DNA, the CDR3 is TGTGCCAGCTCACCACCGGGAGTCGACGAGCAGTACTTC. Its protein product is CASSPPGVDEQYF.